This record looks at one T cell receptor beta chain sequence and its context. The antigen is unknown. The V and J ends lost 4 bases and 9 bases respectively, with 16 bases between them. The CDR3 contains 14 residues. CDR1 MNHNS and CDR2 SASEGT come from the germline V gene. Generated by immunoSEQ multiplex PCR, the TCRdb table keeps only in-frame clones and is missing some. The data show around 70,000 clones, roughly 88% seen once. The data were obtained in a study of lymphopenia after photon versus proton radiotherapy. Study outcomes and limitations: Post-nadir diversity loss with photons came from oligoclonal expansion, particularly CD8+ Temra cells. Larger post-nadir TCR diversity loss correlated inversely with survival in deceased patients. Proton therapy kept repertoires fairly stable, unlike photons, which gained effector/memory cells. Only patients who died were analyzed for survival; proton advantage is unproven.

This TCR derives from a woman in her seventies with pancreatic cancer. The gene calls are TRBV6-1 and TRBJ1-5; D is undetermined. This specimen consisted of peripheral blood, obtained from a patient treated with photon-based radiotherapy. Written as DNA, the CDR3 is TGTGCCAGCAGTGGACCGGGCCTGGCCCCGCCCCAGCATTTT. It encodes CASSGPGLAPPQHF.